This T cell receptor beta chain was sequenced during a study of blood T cell repertoires in COVID-19. Participant-reported clinical history was the basis for cohort assignment. It was within 2 weeks before study entry that exposed participants met a COVID-19 case. V was pared by 2 bases and J by 4 bases, with 14 bases between. Germline values: CDR1 KGHSH, CDR2 LQKENI. This CDR3 is 15 amino acids long. Clones were read by immunoSEQ multiplex PCR, and TCRdb kept only the in-frame ones, dropping some. The sample shows 430,000 or so clones, roughly 90% of them seen only once. Sequencing used PBMCs or T cells enriched from blood (not recorded which). The chain uses TRBV18 and TRBJ1-1; D is possibly TRBD1 (6 bases). This clonotype originated in a woman aged 18-35 years who had been exposed to COVID-19. CDR3: CASSPGRGMFTEAFF. The DNA of the CDR3 is TGTGCCAGCTCACCAGGCAGGGGTATGTTCACTGAAGCTTTCTTT.